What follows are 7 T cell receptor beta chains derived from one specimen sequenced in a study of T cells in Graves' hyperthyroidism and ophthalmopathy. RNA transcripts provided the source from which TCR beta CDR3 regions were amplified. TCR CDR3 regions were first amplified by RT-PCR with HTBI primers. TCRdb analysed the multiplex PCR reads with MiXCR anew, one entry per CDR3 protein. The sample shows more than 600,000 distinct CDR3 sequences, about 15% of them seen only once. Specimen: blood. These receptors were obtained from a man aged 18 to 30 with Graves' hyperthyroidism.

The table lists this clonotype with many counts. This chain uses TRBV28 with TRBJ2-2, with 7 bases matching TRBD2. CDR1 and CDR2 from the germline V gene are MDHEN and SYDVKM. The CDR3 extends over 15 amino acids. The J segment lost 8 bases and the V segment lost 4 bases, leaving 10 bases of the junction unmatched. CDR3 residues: CASSSSGGARGELFF. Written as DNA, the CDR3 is TGTGCCAGCAGTTCTAGCGGAGGGGCTAGGGGGGAGCTGTTTTTT.

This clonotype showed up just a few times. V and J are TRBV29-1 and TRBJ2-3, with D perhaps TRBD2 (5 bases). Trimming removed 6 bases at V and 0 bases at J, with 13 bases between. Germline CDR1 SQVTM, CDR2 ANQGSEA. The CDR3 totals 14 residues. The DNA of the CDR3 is TGCAGCGTCGCCCGCGGGTTTAGCACAGATACGCAGTATTTT. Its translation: CSVARGFSTDTQYF.

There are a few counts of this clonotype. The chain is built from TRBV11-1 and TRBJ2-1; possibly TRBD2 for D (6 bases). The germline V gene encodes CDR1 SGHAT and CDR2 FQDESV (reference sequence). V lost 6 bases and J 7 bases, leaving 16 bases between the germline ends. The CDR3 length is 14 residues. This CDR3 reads CASRGLGSGNEQFF. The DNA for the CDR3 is TGTGCCAGCAGGGGACTGGGTTCCGGGAATGAGCAGTTCTTC. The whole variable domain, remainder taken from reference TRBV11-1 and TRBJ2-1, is EAEVAQSPRYKITEKSQAVAFWCDPISGHATLYWYRQILGQGPELLVQFQDESVVDDSQLPKDRFSAERLKGVDSTLKIQPAELGDSAMYLCASRGLGSGNEQFFGPGTRLTVL.

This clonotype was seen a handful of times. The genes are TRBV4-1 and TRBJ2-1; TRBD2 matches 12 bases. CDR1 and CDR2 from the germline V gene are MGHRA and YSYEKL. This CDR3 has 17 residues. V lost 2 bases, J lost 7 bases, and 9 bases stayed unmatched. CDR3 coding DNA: TGCGCCAGCAGCCAAAACACCTTGACTAGCGGGAGAAATGAGCAGTTCTTC. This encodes CASSQNTLTSGRNEQFF.

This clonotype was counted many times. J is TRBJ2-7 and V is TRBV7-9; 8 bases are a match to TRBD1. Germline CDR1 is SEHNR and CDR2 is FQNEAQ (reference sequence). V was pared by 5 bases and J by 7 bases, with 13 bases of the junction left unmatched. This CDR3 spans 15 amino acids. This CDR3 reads CASSQDGQGEGEQYF. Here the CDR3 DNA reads TGTGCCAGCAGCCAGGATGGACAGGGAGAGGGAGAGCAGTACTTC. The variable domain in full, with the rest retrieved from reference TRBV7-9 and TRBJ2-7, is DTGVSQNPRHKITKRGQNVTFRCDPISEHNRLYWYRQTLGQGPEFLTYFQNEAQLEKSRLLSDRFSAERPKGSFSTLEIQRTEQGDSAMYLCASSQDGQGEGEQYFGPGTRLTVT.

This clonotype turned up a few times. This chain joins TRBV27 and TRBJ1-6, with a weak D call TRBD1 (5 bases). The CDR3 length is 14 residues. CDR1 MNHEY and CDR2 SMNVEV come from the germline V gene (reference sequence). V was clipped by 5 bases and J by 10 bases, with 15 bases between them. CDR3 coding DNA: TGTGCCAGCAGTAACGGGGCGACGAGGTCACCCCTCCACTTT. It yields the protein CASSNGATRSPLHF.

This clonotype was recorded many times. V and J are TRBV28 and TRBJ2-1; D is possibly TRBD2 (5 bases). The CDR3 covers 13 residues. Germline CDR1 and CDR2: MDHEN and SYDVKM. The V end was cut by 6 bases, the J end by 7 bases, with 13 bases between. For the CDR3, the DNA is TGTGCCAGCAGCCAACTAGTACGGAATGAGCAGTTCTTC. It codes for CASSQLVRNEQFF.